Detailed here is one T cell receptor (beta chain). Only a few counts were recorded for this clonotype. What antigen it recognizes has not been identified. The sample holds no much larger clone one base away, and base qualities are not on file. Library generation was performed with 5' RACE. These reads were obtained on an Illumina HiSeq 2000. A universal primer binding site was introduced by template switching, and a unique molecular identifier was present in the final cDNA, enabling accurate counting of TCR cDNA molecules. Specific primers in the conserved constant-segment region were used to synthesize first-strand cDNA for TCR alpha and beta chains. To control for contamination, each cDNA library was double barcoded with a SMART-Mk sample barcode plus Illumina barcodes. TruSeq adapter sequences, together with Illumina sample barcodes, were added in two successive PCR steps. The Illumina HiSeq platform was used with custom primers to sequence TCR alpha and beta cDNA libraries. The authors' analysis ran thus. MiGEC was used to process raw reads and extract unique molecular identifiers, and MiXCR was used to find CDR3 positions. For each individual, recombination models were inferred using an EM algorithm with the repgenHMM and IGoR tools. The tcR package in R was used for shared clonotype analysis, with sharing normalized by the product of cloneset sizes. To study raw recombination free of thymic and clonal selection effects, out-of-frame nonproductive sequences were analyzed. TCRdb took the public reads, trimmed them with fastp at Q25, ran MiXCR for clone calling and kept in-frame beta chains. Identical CDR3 proteins give one entry, which carries the most common genes and DNA. V and J calls and clone size were set by TCRdb, not the authors. The sample data list hundreds of thousands of distinct CDR3 sequences, and 20% to 25% of these were observed just once. The ten largest clones represent 2.9% of the sample.

The CDR3 measures 21 amino acids from cysteine to phenylalanine. Only the CDR3 portion is preserved as DNA: 63 bases, with reading frame beginning at the first base. V has 5 bases trimmed and J has 4 bases trimmed; junction bases matching no gene number 18. From the germline V gene, CDR1 is LGHNA and CDR2 is YSLEER. The data originate from a study of identical twins (dated by TCRdb to about 2016). About the investigation overall: TCR alpha and beta repertoires from monozygotic twins, unrelated adults of various ages and cord blood were deep-sequenced to test whether fetal clonotypes persist. Replicate twin experiments were performed at different times using different library preparation protocols to rule out contamination. Broad study findings and their caveats: Compared with coincidental sharing between unrelated individuals, an excess of low generation-probability sequences was observed among out-of-frame TCR alpha sequences shared between twins. Because the same donors could not be followed over many years, conclusions were based on cross-sectional statistical analysis. Abundant cord blood beta clonotypes carried fewer insertions; young adult naive repertoires showed a weaker similar trend, while memory repertoires showed none. Invariant T cells such as MAIT and iNKT could partly confound zero-insertion analyses, although diverse VJ usage argued against such confounding for most clonotypes. Excess twin sharing in beta out-of-frame sequences was weaker because fewer shared sequences lowered the signal-to-noise ratio. In monozygotic twins, out-of-frame TCR alpha sharing was systematically underestimated by recombination models, although the models agreed with sharing between unrelated individuals.

Every donor was a healthy Caucasian. The twin cohort consisted of three pairs of female monozygotic twins, all aged 18 to 29 years. Positive isolation kits from Invitrogen were used to isolate CD4+ and CD8+ T cell populations. These data were also filed under a second study, of T cells expressing NK-cell markers. As the second paper documents: In sorted CD3+CD56+NKG2C+, CD3+CD56+NKG2C- and CD3+CD56-NKG2C+ T-cell subsets from eight or nine donors, TCR beta-chain repertoires were profiled. Seven of the eight sequenced donors were HCMV-seropositive and one was HCMV-seronegative. To restrict sorting to alphabetaTCR-expressing T cells, an anti-gammadeltaTCR antibody was added in several experiments. For five or six donors, the dominant CD3+CD56+NKG2C+ clonotypes were among the top 10 CD8+ clonotypes and accounted for about 1.0-7.5% of CD8+ T cells. Those dominant clonotypes were again the most abundant among CD3+CD56-NKG2C+ cells in several donors, at roughly 28.3-60.1%. Whether the expanded NKG2C-expressing T cell clones were specific for HCMV antigens remained unclear. All eight donors whose samples were sequenced were randomly selected healthy volunteers, three of them men and five women. HCMV-specific IgG was detected in serum with a commercial ELISA kit to determine HCMV serostatus. Reads were demultiplexed and grouped by UMI with MIGEC, and clonotypes were assembled and quantified with MiTCR. To exclude erroneous sequences, only TCR cDNA sequences supported by at least two reads were retained. The tcR package was used for downstream repertoire analysis, with clonotypes matched between fractions based on CDR3 nucleotide sequence plus V segment. VDJmatch was used to annotate antigen specificity against VDJdb, with one amino acid substitution in CDR3 allowed.

The clonotype was recovered from a woman under 30 in good health. Rearrangement joined TRBV4-3 to TRBJ2-2, with 14 central nucleotides matching TRBD2. The sequenced sample consisted of CD4+ T cells sorted from blood. The CDR3 protein: CASSARALGLAGGTATGELFF. The DNA is TGCGCCAGCAGCGCCAGAGCACTTGGACTAGCGGGGGGTACGGCCACCGGGGAGCTGTTTTTT.